This TCR beta chain came from a study of T cell responses to AZD1222 COVID-19 vaccine. Study-level points and caveats: White British donors predominated, females outnumbered males, and clonal diversity was possibly underestimated. CD4 TCRs linked to vaccination spanned spike, dominating at 160-218 and 743-854. Two doses of AZD1222 preceded a rise in Spike-specific TCR breadth and depth. Baseline seropositivity occurred in only 5 to 7 AZD1222 recipients.

Points on this clone: No antigen is known for it.

Deletions cut 7 bases from V and 8 bases from J, with 15 bases between. The CDR3 sequence is 13 residues long. The germline V gene has CDR1 SGHTA and CDR2 FQGNSA. Sequencing used immunoSEQ multiplex PCR; TCRdb keeps in-frame clones, though not all of them. The sample yields about 140,000 clones, less than 95% seen once. This chain uses TRBV7-2 with TRBJ1-5; perhaps TRBD1 as D (5 bases). This receptor was identified in an adult in good health. The input for sequencing was peripheral blood, taken on day 0 of AZD1222 vaccination. Here the CDR3 DNA reads TGTGCCAGCATGGGGGGGGATACGGAGCCCCAGCATTTT. This translates into CASMGGDTEPQHF.